These T cell receptor beta chains were read from a single sample in a study of T-cell memory formation after mild COVID-19. A single record per CDR3 protein comes from TCRdb applying MiXCR to the 5' RACE reads. The sample lists some 450,000 distinct CDR3 sequences; about 19% were seen once. Sample: PBMCs or a T cell subset sorted from them (not recorded which). Receptors were obtained from an adult woman who had mild COVID-19 (a few samples of this study predate the infection). Cell type and time point are not known. The CDR3 runs from the conserved cysteine through the conserved F or W. A D gene is named only where the DNA matches it firmly. A clone size is listed for some rows: how often the clone was seen (once, few, many), or a class if it is expanded.

>NA|TRBV7-8|TRBJ1-2|few
TGTGCCAGCAGCTTAAGGGTTACAGGCCGGCTGGAGGGCTACACCTTC
CASSLRVTGRLEGYTF
>NA|TRBV10-3|TRBJ2-1|few
TGTGCCATCAGTGAGTCGGGATTTCGTGCGTGGAATGAGCAGTTCTTC
CAISESGFRAWNEQFF
>NA|TRBV7-9|TRBJ1-1|NA
TGTGCCAGCAGCTTAGGAGTCGTGTATATGAACACTGAAGCTTTCTTT
CASSLGVVYMNTEAFF
>TRBD1|TRBV29-1|TRBJ2-3|NA
TGCAGCGTTGATGCCATGGACAGGGGAGAAGATACGCAGTATTTT
CSVDAMDRGEDTQYF
>NA|TRBV11-2|TRBJ2-2|NA
TGTGCCAGCAGCTTATGGGACGGTAACACCGGGGAGCTGTTTTTT
CASSLWDGNTGELFF
>TRBD1|TRBV29-1|TRBJ1-5|NA
TGCAGCGCCTCGACAGGGATAGGTAGTTATAGCAATCAGCCCCAGCATTTT
CSASTGIGSYSNQPQHF
>NA|TRBV30|TRBJ1-2|few
TGTGCCTGGAGTGTCCAGAACTATGGCTACACCTTC
CAWSVQNYGYTF
>TRBD2|TRBV12-3/TRBV12-4|TRBJ2-3|NA
TGTGCCAGCAGCCGGGAGGGCCACAACACAGATACGCAGTATTTT
CASSREGHNTDTQYF
>TRBD1|TRBV18|TRBJ2-7|NA
TGTGCCAGCTCGCCAGGGCCGGGACAGGGCCCCTACGAGCAGTACTTC
CASSPGPGQGPYEQYF
>NA|TRBV29-1|TRBJ2-3|many
TGCAGCGTTGAAGCCCTATATAGTGCAACAGATACGCAGTATTTT
CSVEALYSATDTQYF
>NA|TRBV12-3/TRBV12-4|TRBJ2-1|few
TGTGCCAGCAGTTTAGCGGCTGGCTCCTACAATGAGCAGTTCTTC
CASSLAAGSYNEQFF
>NA|TRBV5-1|TRBJ2-3|NA
TGCGCCAGCAGATCAGGGGGGGGGCGAGGCCCAGATACGCAGTATTTT
CASRSGGGRGPDTQYF
>TRBD2|TRBV30|TRBJ2-1|few
TGTGCCTGGATTATGGCTAGCGGTGACAATGAGCAGTTCTTC
CAWIMASGDNEQFF
>NA|TRBV6-2/TRBV6-3|TRBJ1-5|NA
TGTGCCAGCAGTTACCAGTTGGCAGGAAGCCGCAATAATCAGCCCCAGCATTTT
CASSYQLAGSRNNQPQHF
>TRBD1|TRBV19|TRBJ1-1|NA
TGTGCCAGTAGTAATCTACAGGGGATCAGGAACACTGAAGCTTTCTTT
CASSNLQGIRNTEAFF
>TRBD1|TRBV5-1|TRBJ2-3|few
TGCGCCAGCAGCGCGGGACAGGGGCCCCCTCGCACAGATACGCAGTATTTT
CASSAGQGPPRTDTQYF
>NA|TRBV6-2/TRBV6-3|TRBJ2-5|NA
TGTGCCAGCAGTTACCCGGACGCCTCCTCGTACTTC
CASSYPDASSYF
>NA|TRBV5-1|TRBJ1-2|NA
TGCGCCAGCAGCTTGGAGTCCTATGGCTACACCTTC
CASSLESYGYTF
>NA|TRBV6-2/TRBV6-3|TRBJ1-1|NA
TGTGCCAGCATCTGGGTATCGGGTACTGAAGCTTTCTTT
CASIWVSGTEAFF